These T cell receptor beta chains were read from a single sample in a study of shared clonotypes between healthy human individuals. TCRdb keeps only in-frame clones here, not all; method: immunoSEQ multiplex PCR. Among about a million clones, approximately 80% were seen once, and the ten largest hold roughly 1.5%. Specimen: memory CD4+ T cells sorted from blood. These receptors originate from a man younger than 30 in good health. CDR3s include the opening cysteine and the closing phenylalanine or tryptophan. D genes are given only for firm matches. Clone size is stated in some rows and not others, as once, few, many or a class when expanded.

. | . | TRBJ1-3 | TRBV5-1 | TGCGCCAGCAGCTCGGGGAGCTCTGGAAACACCATATATTTT | CASSSGSSGNTIYF
TRBD1 | . | TRBJ2-7 | TRBV5-1 | TGCGCCAGCAGTTCGACAGGGCCGTCCTACGAGCAGTACTTC | CASSSTGPSYEQYF
. | . | TRBJ1-1 | TRBV30 | TGTGCCTGGAGTGCCGGGGGCGGGTTGACTGAAGCTTTCTTT | CAWSAGGGLTEAFF
. | . | TRBJ1-1 | TRBV7-8 | TGTGCCAGCAGCTTATCAATGTACACTGAAGCTTTCTTT | CASSLSMYTEAFF
TRBD1 | . | TRBJ1-6 | TRBV16 | TGTGCCAGCAGCCCTCAGACAGGGACTCTTTCACCCCTCCACTTT | CASSPQTGTLSPLHF
. | . | TRBJ2-5 | TRBV5-4 | TGTGCCAGCAGCTTGGGCTGGCTCGGGGCCGGGGAAGAGACCCAGTACTTC | CASSLGWLGAGEETQYF
. | . | TRBJ2-7 | TRBV15 | TGTGCCACCAGCGAACTATTTACTTCGACAGGATTACGAGCCGAGCAGTACTTC | CATSELFTSTGLRAEQYF
TRBD1 | . | TRBJ1-5 | TRBV6-1 | TGTGCCAGCAGTGGGGAGCAGACAGGGAGCAATCAGCCCCAGCATTTT | CASSGEQTGSNQPQHF
TRBD1 | . | TRBJ2-2 | TRBV7-2 | TGTGCCAGCAGCTTAGGGGTAGGGGGCGGCGGGGAGCTGTTTTTT | CASSLGVGGGGELFF
. | . | TRBJ2-1 | TRBV28 | TGTGCCAGCAGCCAGGGGTGGGTGAGCGATGAGCAGTTCTTC | CASSQGWVSDEQFF
. | . | TRBJ2-7 | TRBV28 | TGTGCCAGCACCTCAGTTCTACCCTACGAGCAGTACTTC | CASTSVLPYEQYF
. | . | TRBJ1-6 | TRBV7-9 | TGTGCCAGCAGCTTAACGGCTCTGGCCTCACTCCACTTT | CASSLTALASLHF
. | . | TRBJ2-1 | TRBV5-1 | TGCGCCAGCAGCTTCCTCCAAGCGGCCTCCTACAATGAGCAGTTCTTC | CASSFLQAASYNEQFF
. | once | TRBJ1-1 | TRBV6-5 | TGTGCCACCTACGGCAGGCAGCCGAACACTGAAGCTTTCTTT | CATYGRQPNTEAFF
. | . | TRBJ2-2 | TRBV12-2 | TGTGCAAGTCGCTCCCGGAAAAAGGGACTAGCGGGAGGAAGCACCGGGGAGCTGTTTTTT | CASRSRKKGLAGGSTGELFF
TRBD1 | . | TRBJ2-7 | TRBV27 | TGTGCCAGCAAAGCCCTAGGGACAGGCCGCACCTACGAGCAGTACTTC | CASKALGTGRTYEQYF
TRBD2 | few | TRBJ2-5 | TRBV18 | TGTGCCAGCTCACCACCGGGACTAGCGGGAGGGCCTGGTTTGGCGACCCAGTACTTC | CASSPPGLAGGPGLATQYF
. | . | TRBJ1-6 | TRBV23-1 | TGCGCCAGCGACATCTCAGGGGCTGGTAATTCACCCCTCCACTTT | CASDISGAGNSPLHF
. | few | TRBJ2-5 | TRBV6-1 | TGTGCCAGCAGCTCGACAGGAAACCAAGAGACCCAGTACTTC | CASSSTGNQETQYF
. | . | TRBJ1-2 | TRBV10-3 | TGTGCCATCATTATGGGCGGCTACACCTTC | CAIIMGGYTF
. | few | TRBJ2-1 | TRBV2 | TGTGCCAGCGGAGCTGGGGGGCCTGAGCAGTTCTTC | CASGAGGPEQFF
. | once | TRBJ2-3 | TRBV6-1 | TGTGCCAGCAGTGACACAGATACGCAGTATTTT | CASSDTDTQYF
TRBD1 | few | TRBJ1-2 | TRBV15 | TGTGCCACTAGACCACTGACAGGGACCTATGGCTACACCTTC | CATRPLTGTYGYTF
. | . | TRBJ1-3 | TRBV6-1 | TGTGCCAGCAGTCTAGGCGGGGGCACTGGAAACACCATATATTTT | CASSLGGGTGNTIYF
. | few | TRBJ2-3 | TRBV7-9 | TGTGCCAGCAGCTTCCTCCTCGGGGGATACACAGATACGCAGTATTTT | CASSFLLGGYTDTQYF
TRBD1 | once | TRBJ1-2 | TRBV10-3 | TGTGCCATCAGTATGACAGGGGGAGCAGGTGGCTACACCTTC | CAISMTGGAGGYTF
. | . | TRBJ1-1 | TRBV30 | TGTGCCTGGAGTGTCGTGGGATATGAAGCTTTCTTT | CAWSVVGYEAFF
. | . | TRBJ1-5 | TRBV6-1 | TGTGCCAGCAGTGAAATGGGAATCAATCAGCCCCAGCATTTT | CASSEMGINQPQHF